This TCR beta chain was identified in a study of blood T cell repertoires in COVID-19. Looking at the study overall: Whether acute or convalescent, the COVID-19 samples came from the United States, Italy and Spain. PBMCs, B-cell-depleted T cells, or T cells provided the cDNA or gDNA that made up the material.

Per the study methods: Estimated nucleated cell counts came from reference gene primer amplification. Only in-frame clones appear in the TCRdb table, and some are missing; sequencing was by immunoSEQ multiplex PCR. D and trimming come from the DNA, and the V and J calls and clone size come from that table. The sample has just over 20,000 clones; about 88% are singletons. CDR1 is SQVTM and CDR2 is ANQGSEA in the germline V gene. The length of the CDR3 is 16 residues. The germline V and J ends were trimmed by 6 bases and 0 bases, with 21 bases remaining between them. The chain combines TRBV29-1 with TRBJ2-7, with a possible D match to TRBD2 (7 bases). This clonotype was obtained from a human donor in a cohort sampled during active COVID-19. Source material: peripheral blood. For the CDR3, the DNA is TGCAGCGTCGGGACTTCGAAGGGGGGGAGCTCCTACGAGCAGTACTTC. It is translated as CSVGTSKGGSSYEQYF.